This passage covers 5 T cell receptor beta chains from one sample sequenced in a study of blood T cells in healthy people across ages. Next came a second PCR, run for roughly 7 to 12 cycles, which used a sample-barcoded 5' primer along with a J-beta primer mix. From the 5' RACE reads, TCRdb called clonotypes with MiXCR, one entry per CDR3 protein. The data show about 1.5 million distinct CDR3 sequences, 42% seen once. The specimen sequenced was blood. The source of these receptors is a woman between 18 and 29 years old in good health.

This sequence joins TRBV20-1 and TRBJ2-7; 7 bases are a match to TRBD2. V lost 3 bases and J lost 0; bases outside the gene matches: 5. The CDR3 has 14 amino acids. Germline CDR1 and CDR2: DFQATT and SNEGSKA (reference sequence). The CDR3: CSASKAGDSYEQYF. As DNA, the CDR3 is TGCAGTGCTAGTAAGGCGGGGGACTCCTACGAGCAGTACTTC.

Only a few counts were recorded for this clonotype. The CDR3, as DNA: TGTGCCAGCAGTGAAGAGATGCCAGATACGCAGTATTTT. This sequence encodes CASSEEMPDTQYF. This rearrangement joins TRBV6-1 to TRBJ2-3; no definite D call. Trimming took off 1 base at V and 4 bases at J, with 6 bases between the two ends. Germline values: CDR1 MNHNS, CDR2 SASEGT. The CDR3 sequence is 13 residues long.

This clonotype has just a few counts. This chain connects TRBV12-3 or TRBV12-4 to TRBJ1-5; D ambiguous. The CDR3 sequence is 14 residues long. The V and J ends lost 5 bases and 9 bases respectively, with 17 bases between them. This CDR3 is CASSPTSPTSPQHF. For the CDR3, the DNA is TGTGCCAGCAGTCCGACGAGCCCTACCTCGCCCCAGCATTTT.

CDR3 sequence: CASSPARWKGAGYNEQFF. CDR3 in DNA: TGTGCCAGCAGCCCGGCTAGGTGGAAGGGGGCAGGGTACAATGAGCAGTTCTTC. The rearrangement uses TRBV14 and TRBJ2-1; the match to TRBD1 covers 7 bases. The CDR3 contains 18 residues. V shed 4 bases and J 4 bases; nucleotides not matched to a gene: 16. Germline CDR1 and CDR2: SGHDN and FVKESK.

The chain is built from TRBV24-1 and TRBJ2-3, with D uncertain. In germline, CDR1 is KGHDR, CDR2 SFDVKD. V lost 2 bases, J lost 5 bases, and 10 bases lay in between. CDR3 length: 14 residues. The CDR3 nucleotides are TGTGCCACCAGTGATTGGGGTAAAGAAGATACGCAGTATTTT. Its protein is CATSDWGKEDTQYF.